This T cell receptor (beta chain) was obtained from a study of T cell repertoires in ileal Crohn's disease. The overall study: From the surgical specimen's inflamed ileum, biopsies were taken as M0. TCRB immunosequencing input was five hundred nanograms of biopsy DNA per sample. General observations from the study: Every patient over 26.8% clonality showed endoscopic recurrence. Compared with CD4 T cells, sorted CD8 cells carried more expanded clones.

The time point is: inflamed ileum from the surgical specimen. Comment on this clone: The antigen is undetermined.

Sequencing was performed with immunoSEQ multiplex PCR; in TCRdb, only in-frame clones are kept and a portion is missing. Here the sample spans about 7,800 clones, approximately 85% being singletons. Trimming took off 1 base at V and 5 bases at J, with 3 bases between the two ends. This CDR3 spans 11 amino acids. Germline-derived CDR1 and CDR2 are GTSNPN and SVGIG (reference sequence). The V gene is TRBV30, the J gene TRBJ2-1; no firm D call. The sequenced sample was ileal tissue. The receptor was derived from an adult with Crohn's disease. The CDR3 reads CAWSADNEQFF. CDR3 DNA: TGTGCCTGGAGTGCAGACAATGAGCAGTTCTTC.